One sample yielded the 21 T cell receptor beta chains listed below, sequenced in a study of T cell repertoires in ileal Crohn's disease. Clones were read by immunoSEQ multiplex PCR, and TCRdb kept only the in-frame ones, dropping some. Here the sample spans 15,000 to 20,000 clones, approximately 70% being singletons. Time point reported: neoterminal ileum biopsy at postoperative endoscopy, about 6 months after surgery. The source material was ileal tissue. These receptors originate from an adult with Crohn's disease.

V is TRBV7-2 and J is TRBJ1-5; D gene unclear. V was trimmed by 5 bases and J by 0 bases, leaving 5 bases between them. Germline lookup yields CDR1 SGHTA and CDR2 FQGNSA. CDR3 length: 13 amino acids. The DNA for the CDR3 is TGTGCCAGCAGCACTTATAGCAATCAGCCCCAGCATTTT. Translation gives CASSTYSNQPQHF.

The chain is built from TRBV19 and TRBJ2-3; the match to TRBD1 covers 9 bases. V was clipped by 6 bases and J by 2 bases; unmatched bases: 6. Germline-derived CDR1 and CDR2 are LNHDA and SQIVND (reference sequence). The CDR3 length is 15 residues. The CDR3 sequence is CASRFGTGLTDTQYF. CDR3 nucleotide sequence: TGTGCCAGTAGATTCGGGACAGGGCTCACAGATACGCAGTATTTT.

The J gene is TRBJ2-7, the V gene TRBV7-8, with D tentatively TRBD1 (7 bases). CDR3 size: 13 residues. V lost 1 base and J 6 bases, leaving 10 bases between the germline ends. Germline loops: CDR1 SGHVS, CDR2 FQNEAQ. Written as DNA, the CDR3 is TGTGCCAGCAGCTTAGACAGGGGAGGCGAGCAGTACTTC. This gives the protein CASSLDRGGEQYF.

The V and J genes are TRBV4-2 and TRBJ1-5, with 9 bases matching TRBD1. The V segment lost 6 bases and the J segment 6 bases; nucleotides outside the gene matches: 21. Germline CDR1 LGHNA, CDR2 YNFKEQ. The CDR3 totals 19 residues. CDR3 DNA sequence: TGTGCCAGCAGTAATTGGGACAGGGAACATGTAGGAACGGCTCAGCCCCAGCATTTT. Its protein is CASSNWDREHVGTAQPQHF.

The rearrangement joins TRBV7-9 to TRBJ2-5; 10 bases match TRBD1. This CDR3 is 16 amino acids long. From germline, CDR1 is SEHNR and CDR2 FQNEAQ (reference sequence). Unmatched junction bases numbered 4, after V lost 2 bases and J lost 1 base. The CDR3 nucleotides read TGTGCCAGCAGCTTAACTGGACAGGGGGTCCAAGAGACCCAGTACTTC. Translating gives CASSLTGQGVQETQYF. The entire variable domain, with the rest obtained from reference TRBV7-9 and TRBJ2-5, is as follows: DTGVSQNPRHKITKRGQNVTFRCDPISEHNRLYWYRQTLGQGPEFLTYFQNEAQLEKSRLLSDRFSAERPKGSFSTLEIQRTEQGDSAMYLCASSLTGQGVQETQYFGPGTRLLVL.

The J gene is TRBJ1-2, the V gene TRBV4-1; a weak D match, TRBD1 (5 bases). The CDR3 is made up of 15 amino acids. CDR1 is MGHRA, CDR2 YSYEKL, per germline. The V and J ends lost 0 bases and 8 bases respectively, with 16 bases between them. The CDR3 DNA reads TGCGCCAGCAGCCAAGACCCCAGGGTGATAGGGGGCTACACCTTC. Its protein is CASSQDPRVIGGYTF.

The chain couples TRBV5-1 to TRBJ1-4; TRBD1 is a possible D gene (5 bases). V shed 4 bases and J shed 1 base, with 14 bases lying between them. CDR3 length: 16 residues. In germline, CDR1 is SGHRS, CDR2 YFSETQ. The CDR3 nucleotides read TGCGCCAGCAGCCTGGGGGGGGTCATAACTAATGAAAAACTGTTTTTT. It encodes CASSLGGVITNEKLFF.

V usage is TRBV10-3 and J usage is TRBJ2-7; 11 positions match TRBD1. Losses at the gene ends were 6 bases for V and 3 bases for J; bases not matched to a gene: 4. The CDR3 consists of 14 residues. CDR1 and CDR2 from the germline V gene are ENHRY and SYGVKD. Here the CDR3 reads CAIRGDRGIYEQYF. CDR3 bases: TGTGCCATCAGGGGGGACAGGGGGATCTACGAGCAGTACTTC.

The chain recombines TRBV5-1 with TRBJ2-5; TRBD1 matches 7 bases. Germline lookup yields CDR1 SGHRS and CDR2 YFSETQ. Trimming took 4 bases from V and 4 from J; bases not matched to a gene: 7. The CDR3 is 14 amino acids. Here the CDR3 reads CASSPGTVAETQYF. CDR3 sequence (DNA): TGCGCCAGCAGCCCAGGGACAGTCGCAGAGACCCAGTACTTC.

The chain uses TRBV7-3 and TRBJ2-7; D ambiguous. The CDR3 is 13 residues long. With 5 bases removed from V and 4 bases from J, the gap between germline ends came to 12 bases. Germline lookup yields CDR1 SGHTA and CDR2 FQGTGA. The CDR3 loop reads CASSPTSGYEQYF. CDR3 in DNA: TGTGCCAGCAGCCCCACCTCCGGGTACGAGCAGTACTTC. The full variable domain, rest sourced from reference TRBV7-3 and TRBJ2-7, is GAGVSQTPSNKVTEKGKYVELRCDPISGHTALYWYRQSLGQGPEFLIYFQGTGAADDSGLPNDRFFAVRPEGSVSTLKIQRTERGDSAVYLCASSPTSGYEQYFGPGTRLTVT.

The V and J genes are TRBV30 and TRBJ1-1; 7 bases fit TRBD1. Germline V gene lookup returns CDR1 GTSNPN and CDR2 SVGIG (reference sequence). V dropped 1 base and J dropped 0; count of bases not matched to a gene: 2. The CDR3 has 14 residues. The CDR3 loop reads CAWSGGQVNTEAFF. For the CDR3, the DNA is TGTGCCTGGAGTGGCGGACAGGTGAACACTGAAGCTTTCTTT.

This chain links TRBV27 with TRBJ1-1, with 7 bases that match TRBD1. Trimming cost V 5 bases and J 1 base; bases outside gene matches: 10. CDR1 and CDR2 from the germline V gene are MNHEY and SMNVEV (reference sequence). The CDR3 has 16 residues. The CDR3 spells CASSALPQGPNTEAFF. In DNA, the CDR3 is TGTGCCAGCAGTGCCTTACCACAGGGGCCGAACACTGAAGCTTTCTTT.

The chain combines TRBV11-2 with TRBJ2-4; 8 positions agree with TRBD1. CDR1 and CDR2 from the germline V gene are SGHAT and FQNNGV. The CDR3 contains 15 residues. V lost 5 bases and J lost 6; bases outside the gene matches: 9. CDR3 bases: TGTGCCAGCAGCCAACAGGGGGTATTTGGAAACATTCAGTACTTC. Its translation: CASSQQGVFGNIQYF.

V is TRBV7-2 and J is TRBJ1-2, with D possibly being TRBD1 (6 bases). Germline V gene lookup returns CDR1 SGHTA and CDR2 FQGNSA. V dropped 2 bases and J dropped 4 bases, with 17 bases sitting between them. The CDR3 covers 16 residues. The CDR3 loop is CASSLTTGTGGYGYTF. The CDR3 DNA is TGTGCCAGCAGCTTAACCACAGGGACGGGGGGCTATGGCTACACCTTC.

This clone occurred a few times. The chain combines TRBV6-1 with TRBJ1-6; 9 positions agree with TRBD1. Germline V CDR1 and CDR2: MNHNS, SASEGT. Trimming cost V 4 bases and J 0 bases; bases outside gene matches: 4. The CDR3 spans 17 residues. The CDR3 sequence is CASSGDRASSYNSPLHF. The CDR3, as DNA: TGTGCCAGCAGTGGGGACAGGGCGAGCTCCTATAATTCACCCCTCCACTTT.

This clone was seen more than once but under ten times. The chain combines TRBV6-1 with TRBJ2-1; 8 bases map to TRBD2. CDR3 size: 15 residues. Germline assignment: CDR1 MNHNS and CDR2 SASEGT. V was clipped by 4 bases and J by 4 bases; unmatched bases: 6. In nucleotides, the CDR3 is TGTGCCAGCAGTGTCCAGGTAGCGGGGTACAATGAGCAGTTCTTC. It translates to CASSVQVAGYNEQFF.

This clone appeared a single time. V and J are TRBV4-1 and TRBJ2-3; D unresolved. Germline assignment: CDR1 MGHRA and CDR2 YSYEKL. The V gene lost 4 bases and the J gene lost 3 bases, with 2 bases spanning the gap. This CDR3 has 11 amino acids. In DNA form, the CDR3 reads TGCGCCAGCAGCCCTACAGATACGCAGTATTTT. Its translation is CASSPTDTQYF.

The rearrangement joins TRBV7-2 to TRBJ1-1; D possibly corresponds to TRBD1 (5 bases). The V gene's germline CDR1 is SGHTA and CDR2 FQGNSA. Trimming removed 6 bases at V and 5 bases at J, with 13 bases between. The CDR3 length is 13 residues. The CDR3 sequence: CASRFFGGTEAFF. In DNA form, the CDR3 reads TGTGCCAGCAGATTTTTCGGGGGGACTGAAGCTTTCTTT.

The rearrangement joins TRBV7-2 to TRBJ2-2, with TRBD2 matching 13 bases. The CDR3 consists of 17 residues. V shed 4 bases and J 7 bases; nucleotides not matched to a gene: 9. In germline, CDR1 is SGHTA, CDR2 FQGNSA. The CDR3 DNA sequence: TGTGCCAGCAGCTCGTCGGGACTAGCGGGATTGGTCGGGGAGCTGTTTTTT. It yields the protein CASSSSGLAGLVGELFF.

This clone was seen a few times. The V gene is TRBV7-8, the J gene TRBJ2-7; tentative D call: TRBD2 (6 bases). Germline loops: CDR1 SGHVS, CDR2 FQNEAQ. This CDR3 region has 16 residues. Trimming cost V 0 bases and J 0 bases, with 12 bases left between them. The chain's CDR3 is CASSLAGRDLSYEQYF. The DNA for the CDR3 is TGTGCCAGCAGCTTAGCTGGGCGGGATCTCTCCTACGAGCAGTACTTC.

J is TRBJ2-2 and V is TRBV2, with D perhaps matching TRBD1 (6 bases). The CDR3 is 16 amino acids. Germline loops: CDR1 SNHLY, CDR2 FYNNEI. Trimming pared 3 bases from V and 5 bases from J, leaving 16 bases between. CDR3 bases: TGTGCCAGCAGTGAGTTAGGTACAGGGATTACCGGGGAGCTGTTTTTT. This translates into CASSELGTGITGELFF.